The rows below give T cell receptor beta chains drawn from one sample of a study of neurological immune-mediated disorders. TCRdb analysed the 5' RACE reads with MiXCR anew, one entry per CDR3 protein. The profile covers tens of thousands of distinct CDR3 sequences, with more than 8.5% appearing a single time and roughly 9% taken by the ten largest. The material sequenced was PBMCs. The receptors derive from a man aged 25 to 40 in good health. Each CDR3 is given with its conserved first and last residue. The order of the fields is V gene, clone size, J gene, D gene, CDR3 protein, CDR3 DNA. The D gene is left open where the match is weak. The size of a clone is reported for some rows only, either as once, few or many, or as a class for expanded clones.

v_call: TRBV7-2
clone_size: many
j_call: TRBJ2-3
d_call: -
cdr3_aa: CASSPGTASTDTQYF
cdr3_nt: TGTGCCAGCAGCCCGGGGACTGCCAGCACAGATACGCAGTATTTT

v_call: TRBV20-1
clone_size: many
j_call: TRBJ2-7
d_call: -
cdr3_aa: CSAGVDLTYEQYF
cdr3_nt: TGCAGTGCTGGTGTGGACTTAACCTACGAGCAGTACTTC

v_call: TRBV5-1
clone_size: many
j_call: TRBJ2-5
d_call: -
cdr3_aa: CASSLAGTGRETQYF
cdr3_nt: TGCGCCAGCAGCTTGGCCGGCACGGGCCGAGAGACCCAGTACTTC

v_call: TRBV24-1
clone_size: few
j_call: TRBJ2-1
d_call: -
cdr3_aa: CATSDLQDFDEQFF
cdr3_nt: TGTGCCACCAGTGATTTGCAGGACTTCGATGAGCAGTTCTTC

v_call: TRBV20-1
clone_size: -
j_call: TRBJ2-3
d_call: TRBD2
cdr3_aa: CSARDAGGPTDTQYF
cdr3_nt: TGCAGTGCTAGAGATGCGGGAGGGCCCACAGATACGCAGTATTTT

v_call: TRBV11-2
clone_size: many
j_call: TRBJ2-7
d_call: -
cdr3_aa: CASSRKDHEQYF
cdr3_nt: TGTGCCAGCAGCCGGAAGGACCACGAGCAGTACTTC

v_call: TRBV5-1
clone_size: many
j_call: TRBJ2-3
d_call: TRBD1
cdr3_aa: CATSTGEGTDTQYF
cdr3_nt: TGCGCCACCTCGACAGGGGAGGGCACAGATACGCAGTATTTT

v_call: TRBV5-1
clone_size: many
j_call: TRBJ2-5
d_call: -
cdr3_aa: CASSLDRVGVTQETQYF
cdr3_nt: TGCGCCAGCAGCTTGGATCGGGTCGGGGTAACCCAAGAGACCCAGTACTTC

v_call: TRBV10-3
clone_size: many
j_call: TRBJ1-3
d_call: -
cdr3_aa: CAIKKQGGGNTIYF
cdr3_nt: TGTGCCATCAAGAAACAGGGAGGCGGGAACACCATATATTTT

v_call: TRBV6-1
clone_size: few
j_call: TRBJ1-5
d_call: -
cdr3_aa: CASGGRGNQPQHF
cdr3_nt: TGTGCCAGCGGGGGCAGGGGCAATCAGCCCCAGCATTTT

v_call: TRBV6-1
clone_size: many
j_call: TRBJ2-3
d_call: -
cdr3_aa: CASSDGHDHTQYF
cdr3_nt: TGTGCCAGCAGTGACGGGCATGACCATACGCAGTATTTT

v_call: TRBV18
clone_size: few
j_call: TRBJ2-7
d_call: TRBD2
cdr3_aa: CASSPGLAGGGYEQYF
cdr3_nt: TGTGCCAGCTCACCTGGACTAGCGGGAGGGGGCTACGAGCAGTACTTC

v_call: TRBV20-1
clone_size: many
j_call: TRBJ2-2
d_call: -
cdr3_aa: CSAADRSTGELFF
cdr3_nt: TGCAGTGCTGCGGACAGAAGCACCGGGGAGCTGTTTTTT

v_call: TRBV7-2
clone_size: many
j_call: TRBJ2-3
d_call: -
cdr3_aa: CASSLAQGTTDTQYF
cdr3_nt: TGTGCCAGCAGCTTAGCTCAGGGGACGACAGATACGCAGTATTTT

v_call: TRBV27
clone_size: many
j_call: TRBJ2-7
d_call: TRBD1
cdr3_aa: CASRTGRSEQYF
cdr3_nt: TGTGCCAGCAGGACAGGGCGCAGCGAGCAGTACTTC

v_call: TRBV27
clone_size: many
j_call: TRBJ2-7
d_call: -
cdr3_aa: CASARGTLYEQYF
cdr3_nt: TGTGCCAGTGCCCGGGGGACGCTCTACGAGCAGTACTTC

v_call: TRBV5-1
clone_size: few
j_call: TRBJ1-1
d_call: -
cdr3_aa: CASSVDTEKAFF
cdr3_nt: TGCGCCAGCAGCGTGGACACCGAAAAAGCTTTCTTT

v_call: TRBV20-1
clone_size: many
j_call: TRBJ1-1
d_call: -
cdr3_aa: CSANPRGTEAFF
cdr3_nt: TGCAGTGCTAACCCTCGGGGAACTGAAGCTTTCTTT

v_call: TRBV7-9
clone_size: many
j_call: TRBJ1-1
d_call: -
cdr3_aa: CASSWGTEAFF
cdr3_nt: TGTGCCAGCAGCTGGGGGACTGAAGCTTTCTTT

v_call: TRBV7-9
clone_size: many
j_call: TRBJ1-5
d_call: TRBD1
cdr3_aa: CASSRLGQGGNQPQHF
cdr3_nt: TGTGCCAGCAGCCGTCTGGGTCAGGGGGGAAATCAGCCCCAGCATTTT

v_call: TRBV20-1
clone_size: many
j_call: TRBJ1-5
d_call: -
cdr3_aa: CSARSLTENQPQHF
cdr3_nt: TGCAGTGCTCGATCGCTTACGGAGAATCAGCCCCAGCATTTT

v_call: TRBV5-5
clone_size: -
j_call: TRBJ2-7
d_call: -
cdr3_aa: CASSFSEGLAGYEQYF
cdr3_nt: TGTGCCAGCAGCTTCTCCGAGGGCCTCGCAGGCTACGAGCAGTACTTC

v_call: TRBV28
clone_size: many
j_call: TRBJ2-2
d_call: -
cdr3_aa: CASSLYVGSGELFF
cdr3_nt: TGTGCCAGCAGTTTATACGTTGGGTCCGGGGAGCTGTTTTTT

v_call: TRBV10-3
clone_size: many
j_call: TRBJ2-5
d_call: -
cdr3_aa: CAISPDGTPGETQYF
cdr3_nt: TGTGCCATCAGTCCAGACGGGACGCCCGGGGAGACCCAGTACTTC

v_call: TRBV10-3
clone_size: many
j_call: TRBJ2-3
d_call: -
cdr3_aa: CAISESEDTQYF
cdr3_nt: TGTGCCATCAGTGAGTCCGAAGATACGCAGTATTTT

v_call: TRBV27
clone_size: few
j_call: TRBJ1-2
d_call: -
cdr3_aa: CASSPFRGTIGGYGYTF
cdr3_nt: TGTGCCAGCAGCCCATTCCGCGGGACCATAGGAGGCTATGGCTACACCTTC

v_call: TRBV5-1
clone_size: many
j_call: TRBJ2-5
d_call: -
cdr3_aa: CASSLGSAQETQYF
cdr3_nt: TGCGCCAGCAGCTTGGGGTCCGCTCAAGAGACCCAGTACTTC

v_call: TRBV7-2
clone_size: many
j_call: TRBJ2-7
d_call: TRBD2
cdr3_aa: CASSLDRTSGRARIYEQYF
cdr3_nt: TGTGCCAGCAGCTTAGATCGAACTAGCGGGAGGGCTAGGATTTACGAGCAGTACTTC

v_call: TRBV20-1
clone_size: many
j_call: TRBJ2-3
d_call: TRBD2
cdr3_aa: CSAGASGITDTQYF
cdr3_nt: TGCAGTGCCGGGGCTAGCGGGATCACAGATACGCAGTATTTT

v_call: TRBV20-1
clone_size: many
j_call: TRBJ2-5
d_call: TRBD2
cdr3_aa: CSARGTSGSPSQETQYF
cdr3_nt: TGCAGTGCTAGAGGGACTAGCGGGAGTCCCTCCCAAGAGACCCAGTACTTC

v_call: TRBV28
clone_size: many
j_call: TRBJ2-1
d_call: TRBD2
cdr3_aa: CAAASGRTDYNEQFF
cdr3_nt: TGTGCCGCGGCTAGCGGGAGGACTGACTACAATGAGCAGTTCTTC

v_call: TRBV30
clone_size: many
j_call: TRBJ2-3
d_call: -
cdr3_aa: CAWSVLVRDTQYF
cdr3_nt: TGTGCCTGGAGTGTACTAGTGAGGGATACGCAGTATTTT

v_call: TRBV27
clone_size: many
j_call: TRBJ2-3
d_call: TRBD2
cdr3_aa: CASIRVAGLGDTQYF
cdr3_nt: TGTGCCAGCATCCGAGTAGCGGGACTAGGTGATACGCAGTATTTT

v_call: TRBV27
clone_size: few
j_call: TRBJ1-5
d_call: -
cdr3_aa: CASRKGRISISNQPQHF
cdr3_nt: TGTGCCAGCAGGAAGGGGCGGATCTCTATTTCCAATCAGCCCCAGCATTTT

v_call: TRBV5-1
clone_size: many
j_call: TRBJ2-7
d_call: -
cdr3_aa: CASSLLGVGPYEQYF
cdr3_nt: TGCGCCAGCAGCTTGCTAGGCGTCGGGCCCTACGAGCAGTACTTC

v_call: TRBV19
clone_size: many
j_call: TRBJ1-2
d_call: TRBD1
cdr3_aa: CASITGQGDGYTF
cdr3_nt: TGTGCCAGTATAACGGGACAGGGGGACGGCTACACCTTC

v_call: TRBV5-1
clone_size: many
j_call: TRBJ2-5
d_call: -
cdr3_aa: CASSWGYEGQETQYF
cdr3_nt: TGCGCCAGCAGCTGGGGGTACGAGGGCCAAGAGACCCAGTACTTC

v_call: TRBV11-2
clone_size: many
j_call: TRBJ1-1
d_call: -
cdr3_aa: CASSPGLASEAFF
cdr3_nt: TGTGCCAGCAGCCCAGGCCTGGCCAGCGAAGCTTTCTTT

v_call: TRBV5-1
clone_size: many
j_call: TRBJ2-1
d_call: -
cdr3_aa: CASSNAQNNEQFF
cdr3_nt: TGCGCCAGCAGCAACGCGCAAAACAATGAGCAGTTCTTC

v_call: TRBV20-1
clone_size: many
j_call: TRBJ2-3
d_call: -
cdr3_aa: CSAEYTGVAGSTDTQYF
cdr3_nt: TGCAGTGCCGAATACACGGGAGTTGCCGGTAGCACAGATACGCAGTATTTT

v_call: TRBV10-1
clone_size: many
j_call: TRBJ2-2
d_call: -
cdr3_aa: CASSERGADTAGELFF
cdr3_nt: TGCGCCAGCAGTGAAAGGGGGGCAGATACAGCCGGGGAGCTGTTTTTT

v_call: TRBV7-3
clone_size: many
j_call: TRBJ2-3
d_call: -
cdr3_aa: CASSSTGWSTDTQYF
cdr3_nt: TGTGCCAGCAGCTCCACAGGGTGGAGCACAGATACGCAGTATTTT

v_call: TRBV11-2
clone_size: -
j_call: TRBJ2-1
d_call: TRBD2
cdr3_aa: CASSLGYPGLALHEQFF
cdr3_nt: TGTGCCAGCAGCTTAGGTTACCCGGGACTAGCCCTCCATGAGCAGTTCTTC

v_call: TRBV7-9
clone_size: many
j_call: TRBJ2-3
d_call: -
cdr3_aa: CASSRADINREQYF
cdr3_nt: TGTGCCAGCAGCCGCGCGGACATCAATCGCGAGCAGTATTTT

v_call: TRBV5-5
clone_size: many
j_call: TRBJ2-3
d_call: -
cdr3_aa: CASSGSLGTDTQYF
cdr3_nt: TGTGCCAGCAGCGGGTCTCTGGGAACAGATACGCAGTATTTT

v_call: TRBV10-3
clone_size: many
j_call: TRBJ2-1
d_call: TRBD2
cdr3_aa: CAISESLAGVDEQFF
cdr3_nt: TGTGCCATCAGTGAGTCACTAGCGGGGGTGGATGAGCAGTTCTTC

v_call: TRBV18
clone_size: many
j_call: TRBJ2-7
d_call: TRBD1
cdr3_aa: CASSPRQGAYEQYF
cdr3_nt: TGTGCCAGCTCACCCCGCCAGGGGGCCTACGAGCAGTACTTC

v_call: TRBV5-1
clone_size: -
j_call: TRBJ2-7
d_call: -
cdr3_aa: CASSLAGADEQYF
cdr3_nt: TGCGCCAGCAGCTTGGCAGGGGCCGACGAGCAGTACTTC

v_call: TRBV7-9
clone_size: many
j_call: TRBJ2-3
d_call: TRBD2
cdr3_aa: CASSSTGTSSTDTQYF
cdr3_nt: TGTGCCAGCAGCTCCACCGGGACTAGCAGCACAGATACGCAGTATTTT

v_call: TRBV7-9
clone_size: many
j_call: TRBJ2-3
d_call: -
cdr3_aa: CASSLAPGTDTQYF
cdr3_nt: TGTGCCAGCAGCTTAGCCCCAGGTACAGATACGCAGTATTTT

v_call: TRBV20-1
clone_size: many
j_call: TRBJ1-2
d_call: -
cdr3_aa: CSASTYGYTF
cdr3_nt: TGCAGTGCTAGTACCTATGGCTACACCTTC

v_call: TRBV11-2
clone_size: few
j_call: TRBJ2-1
d_call: TRBD2
cdr3_aa: CASSIASSGSRYNEQFF
cdr3_nt: TGTGCCAGCAGCATCGCCTCTAGCGGGAGTAGGTACAATGAGCAGTTCTTC

v_call: TRBV3-1
clone_size: many
j_call: TRBJ1-5
d_call: TRBD1
cdr3_aa: CASSLGTGASSNQPQHF
cdr3_nt: TGTGCCAGCAGCCTCGGGACAGGGGCTTCTAGCAATCAGCCCCAGCATTTT

v_call: TRBV7-2
clone_size: many
j_call: TRBJ2-7
d_call: TRBD2
cdr3_aa: CASSSALRGRYEQYF
cdr3_nt: TGTGCCAGCAGCTCTGCCCTCCGCGGGAGATACGAGCAGTACTTC

v_call: TRBV28
clone_size: many
j_call: TRBJ2-5
d_call: TRBD2
cdr3_aa: CASSSGRAKETQYF
cdr3_nt: TGTGCCAGCAGTAGCGGGAGGGCCAAAGAGACCCAGTACTTC

v_call: TRBV11-2
clone_size: -
j_call: TRBJ2-1
d_call: -
cdr3_aa: CASSLWQGYYNEQFF
cdr3_nt: TGTGCCAGCAGCTTGTGGCAGGGGTACTACAATGAGCAGTTCTTC

v_call: TRBV7-6
clone_size: few
j_call: TRBJ2-1
d_call: TRBD1
cdr3_aa: CASSASGGSFYNEQFF
cdr3_nt: TGTGCCAGCAGCGCTTCAGGGGGATCCTTCTACAATGAGCAGTTCTTC

v_call: TRBV5-1
clone_size: -
j_call: TRBJ2-3
d_call: TRBD2
cdr3_aa: CASSRRRLAGGTDTQYF
cdr3_nt: TGCGCCAGCAGCCGGAGGCGCCTAGCGGGAGGCACAGATACGCAGTATTTT

v_call: TRBV5-1
clone_size: many
j_call: TRBJ2-1
d_call: -
cdr3_aa: CASNREGDSYNEQFF
cdr3_nt: TGCGCCAGCAACAGGGAGGGCGACTCCTACAATGAGCAGTTCTTC